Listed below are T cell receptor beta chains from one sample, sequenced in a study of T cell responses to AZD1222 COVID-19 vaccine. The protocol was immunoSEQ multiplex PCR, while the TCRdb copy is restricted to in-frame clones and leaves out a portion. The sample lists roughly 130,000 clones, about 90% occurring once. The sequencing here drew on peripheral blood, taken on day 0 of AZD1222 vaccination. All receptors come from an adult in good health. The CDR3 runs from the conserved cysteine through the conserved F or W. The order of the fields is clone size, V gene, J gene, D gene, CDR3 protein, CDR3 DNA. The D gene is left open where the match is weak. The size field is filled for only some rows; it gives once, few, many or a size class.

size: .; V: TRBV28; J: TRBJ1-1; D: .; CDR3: CASRGQTGFNTEAFF; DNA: TGTGCCAGCAGAGGGCAGACAGGTTTTAACACTGAAGCTTTCTTT
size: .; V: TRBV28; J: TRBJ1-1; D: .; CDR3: CASSPPATEAFF; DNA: TGTGCCAGCAGTCCCCCCGCTACTGAAGCTTTCTTT
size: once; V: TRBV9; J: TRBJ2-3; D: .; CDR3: CASSPSRRSDPSTDTQYF; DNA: TGTGCCAGCAGCCCCTCTCGGAGAAGCGACCCTAGCACAGATACGCAGTATTTT
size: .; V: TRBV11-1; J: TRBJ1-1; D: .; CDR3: CASSLVRNTEAFF; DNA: TGTGCCAGCAGCTTAGTAAGGAACACTGAAGCTTTCTTT
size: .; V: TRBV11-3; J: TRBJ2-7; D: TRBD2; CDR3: CASTPAGGRNEQYF; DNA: TGTGCCAGCACCCCAGCGGGAGGGAGGAACGAGCAGTACTTC
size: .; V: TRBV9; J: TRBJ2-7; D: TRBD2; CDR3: CASSASAIAGAYEQYF; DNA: TGTGCCAGCAGCGCTTCGGCCATAGCGGGAGCTTACGAGCAGTACTTC
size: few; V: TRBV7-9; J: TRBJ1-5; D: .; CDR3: CASSLMSNQPQHF; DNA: TGTGCCAGCAGCCTAATGAGTAATCAGCCCCAGCATTTT
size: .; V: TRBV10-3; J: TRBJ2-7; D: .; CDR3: CAISVRDEQYF; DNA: TGTGCCATCAGCGTCAGGGACGAGCAGTACTTC
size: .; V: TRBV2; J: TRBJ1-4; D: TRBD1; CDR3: CASSERQGGEKLFF; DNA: TGTGCCAGCAGTGAACGACAGGGAGGTGAAAAACTGTTTTTT
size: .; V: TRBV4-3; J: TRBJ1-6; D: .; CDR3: CASSQEVGGRPLHF; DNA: TGCGCCAGCAGCCAAGAGGTTGGTGGGCGGCCCCTCCACTTT
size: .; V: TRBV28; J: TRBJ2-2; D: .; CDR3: CASSLPKEGGELFF; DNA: TGTGCCAGCAGTTTGCCTAAAGAAGGCGGGGAGCTGTTTTTT
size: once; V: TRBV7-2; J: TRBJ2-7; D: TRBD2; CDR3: CASSFDSIRGDEQYF; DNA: TGTGCCAGCAGCTTCGATAGTATCCGGGGGGACGAGCAGTACTTC
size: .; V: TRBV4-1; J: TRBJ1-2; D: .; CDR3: CASSQDIRQRQNYGYTF; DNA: TGCGCCAGCAGCCAAGATATTCGCCAGCGACAAAACTATGGCTACACCTTC
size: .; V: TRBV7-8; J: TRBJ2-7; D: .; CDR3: CASSLTGKSYEQYF; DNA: TGTGCCAGCAGCTTAACAGGGAAGTCCTACGAGCAGTACTTC
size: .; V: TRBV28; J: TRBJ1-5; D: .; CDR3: CASSFTGAQGPQHF; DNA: TGTGCCAGCAGCTTTACAGGTGCCCAGGGACCCCAGCATTTT
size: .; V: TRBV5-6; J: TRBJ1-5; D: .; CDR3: CASSLGSNQPQHF; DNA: TGTGCCAGCAGCTTGGGGAGCAATCAGCCCCAGCATTTT
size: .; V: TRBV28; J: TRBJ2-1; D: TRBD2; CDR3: CASSPTSGRYNEQFF; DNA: TGTGCCAGCAGTCCCACTAGCGGGAGATACAATGAGCAGTTCTTC
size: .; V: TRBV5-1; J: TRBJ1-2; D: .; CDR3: CASSLGETAFYGYTF; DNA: TGCGCCAGCAGCTTGGGCGAAACAGCGTTCTATGGCTACACCTTC
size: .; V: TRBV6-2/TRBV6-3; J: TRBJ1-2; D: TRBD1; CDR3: CASSYSIGQGGGNGYTF; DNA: TGTGCCAGCAGTTACTCGATTGGTCAAGGGGGCGGGAATGGCTACACCTTC
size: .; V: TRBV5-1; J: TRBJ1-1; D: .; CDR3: CASSFWGDTEAFF; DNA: TGCGCCAGCAGCTTCTGGGGAGACACTGAAGCTTTCTTT
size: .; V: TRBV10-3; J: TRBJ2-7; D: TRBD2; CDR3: CAISDPIGTSALYRLEQYF; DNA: TGTGCCATCAGTGACCCGATCGGGACTAGCGCCTTGTATAGGCTCGAGCAGTACTTC
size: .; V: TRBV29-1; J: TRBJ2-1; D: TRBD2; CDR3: CSSSRLAGVGAYNEQFF; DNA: TGCAGCTCGTCAAGACTAGCGGGAGTGGGGGCCTACAATGAGCAGTTCTTC
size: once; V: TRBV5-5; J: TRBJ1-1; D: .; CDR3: CASSLYSTTVGTEAFF; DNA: TGTGCCAGCAGCTTGTACTCGACAACGGTCGGCACTGAAGCTTTCTTT
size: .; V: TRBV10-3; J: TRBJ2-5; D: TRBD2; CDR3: CAISERTSGNMQETQYF; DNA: TGTGCCATCAGTGAGCGGACTAGCGGAAATATGCAAGAGACCCAGTACTTC
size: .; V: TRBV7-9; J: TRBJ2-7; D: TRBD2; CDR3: CASSLFPSGSSSYEQYF; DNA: TGTGCCAGCAGCTTATTCCCCAGCGGGAGTTCGTCCTACGAGCAGTACTTC
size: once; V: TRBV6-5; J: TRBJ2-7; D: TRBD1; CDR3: CASRDRGSYEQYF; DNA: TGTGCCAGCCGGGACAGGGGATCCTACGAGCAGTACTTC
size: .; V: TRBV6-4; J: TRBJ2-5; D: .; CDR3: CASSEREYLKETQYF; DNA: TGTGCCAGCAGTGAAAGGGAGTACCTCAAAGAGACCCAGTACTTC
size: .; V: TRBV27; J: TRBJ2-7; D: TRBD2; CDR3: CASSLSAGVYEQYF; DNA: TGTGCCAGCAGTTTATCAGCGGGAGTGTACGAGCAGTACTTC